A single sample gave rise to the 3 T cell receptor beta chains below, sequenced in a study of blood T cell repertoires in COVID-19 (dated by TCRdb to 2018 to 2020). Libraries were built with the immunoSEQ multiplex PCR assay. In TCRdb, the immuneACCESS table is reduced to in-frame sequences with V and J assigned. These tables do not hold every clone; where another copy was compared, an unresolved V gene accounts for under half, and the others remain unexplained. Across this sample there are approximately 410,000 clones, with 80% to 90% seen only once. About 1.5% of the sample belongs to the ten largest clones. The sequenced sample was peripheral blood. These receptors all stem from a woman under 40 with active or convalescent COVID-19.

The chain has TRBV18 and TRBJ2-2; 7 bases map to TRBD1. The CDR3 has 14 residues. Germline lookup yields CDR1 KGHSH and CDR2 LQKENI. V trimming: 7 bases; J trimming: 1 base; junction bases outside the gene matches: 3. The CDR3 nucleotides read TGTGCCAGCTTTCAGGGGGAGAACACCGGGGAGCTGTTTTTT. It yields the protein CASFQGENTGELFF.

The chain carries TRBV6-5 and TRBJ2-7, with TRBD1 identical over 12 bases. The CDR3 consists of 15 residues. Germline CDR1 and CDR2: MNHEY and SVGAGI. The ends lost 5 bases at V and 7 bases at J; junction bases unmatched: 9. The CDR3 loop reads CASSPGTGGRKEQYF. The CDR3 DNA reads TGTGCCAGCAGTCCCGGGACAGGGGGCCGCAAGGAGCAGTACTTC.

V is TRBV6-5 and J is TRBJ1-3; TRBD1 is a possible D gene (6 bases). V was clipped by 10 bases and J by 1 base, with 14 bases between them. This CDR3 is built from 14 residues. The V gene's germline CDR1 is MNHEY and CDR2 SVGAGI. CDR3 loop: CATKTQGSGNTIYF. The CDR3 DNA reads as TGTGCCACCAAGACACAGGGATCTGGAAACACCATATATTTT.